This is a list of T cell receptor beta chains from one sample in a study of cytomegalovirus exposure and HLA in healthy donors. The data were produced by immunoSEQ multiplex PCR, yet TCRdb's version contains in-frame clones alone and is incomplete. The table has 300,000 or so clones, about 83% seen once. Material: PBMCs. The source is a woman in her thirties or forties in good health and CMV-seropositive. The CDR3 runs from the conserved cysteine through the conserved F or W. Each record gives: CDR3 protein, CDR3 DNA, J gene, D gene, clone size, V gene. D genes are given only for firm matches. Clone size is not always given. Where it is, it says once, few, many or a class for expanded clones.

cdr3_aa: CASSQGTSGRPLLGHEQYF
cdr3_nt: TGTGCCAGCAGCCAAGGGACTAGCGGGAGGCCCCTCCTAGGGCACGAGCAGTACTTC
j_call: TRBJ2-7
d_call: TRBD2
clone_size: .
v_call: TRBV14

cdr3_aa: CASSFFGGLSYEQYF
cdr3_nt: TGTGCCAGCAGTTTTTTTGGCGGGCTCTCCTACGAGCAGTACTTC
j_call: TRBJ2-7
d_call: .
clone_size: .
v_call: TRBV28

cdr3_aa: CASSLYPDSLSYEQYF
cdr3_nt: TGTGCCAGCAGTTTATACCCGGACAGTCTCTCCTACGAGCAGTACTTC
j_call: TRBJ2-7
d_call: .
clone_size: .
v_call: TRBV27

cdr3_aa: CASSQEFRGAGIEKLFF
cdr3_nt: TGCGCCAGCAGCCAAGAATTCCGGGGAGCAGGAATTGAAAAACTGTTTTTT
j_call: TRBJ1-4
d_call: .
clone_size: .
v_call: TRBV4-3

cdr3_aa: CASSKTKQPSYEQYF
cdr3_nt: TGTGCCAGTAGTAAGACTAAACAACCTTCCTACGAGCAGTACTTC
j_call: TRBJ2-7
d_call: .
clone_size: .
v_call: TRBV19

cdr3_aa: CAWETGLFTDTQYF
cdr3_nt: TGTGCCTGGGAGACGGGACTTTTCACAGATACGCAGTATTTT
j_call: TRBJ2-3
d_call: .
clone_size: .
v_call: TRBV30

cdr3_aa: CASSRTNFNYGYTF
cdr3_nt: TGTGCCAGTAGTAGGACAAATTTTAACTATGGCTACACCTTC
j_call: TRBJ1-2
d_call: .
clone_size: .
v_call: TRBV19

cdr3_aa: CASSKVPGSYQETQYF
cdr3_nt: TGTGCCAGTAGTAAGGTCCCAGGGTCGTACCAAGAGACCCAGTACTTC
j_call: TRBJ2-5
d_call: .
clone_size: .
v_call: TRBV19

cdr3_aa: CASSLARDTTYTF
cdr3_nt: TGTGCCAGCAGCTTAGCCAGGGACACCACCTACACCTTC
j_call: TRBJ1-2
d_call: .
clone_size: .
v_call: TRBV7-6

cdr3_aa: CSVGEDSGTNEQFF
cdr3_nt: TGCAGCGTTGGAGAGGACAGCGGGACGAATGAGCAGTTCTTC
j_call: TRBJ2-1
d_call: .
clone_size: .
v_call: TRBV29-1

cdr3_aa: CASSLGRGEQFF
cdr3_nt: TGTGCCAGCAGCTTAGGACGGGGTGAGCAGTTCTTC
j_call: TRBJ2-1
d_call: .
clone_size: .
v_call: TRBV7-3

cdr3_aa: CASSPSRGTEAFF
cdr3_nt: TGTGCCAGCAGCCCAAGTCGGGGCACTGAAGCTTTCTTT
j_call: TRBJ1-1
d_call: .
clone_size: .
v_call: TRBV5-5

cdr3_aa: CASSVVGLAGYNEQFF
cdr3_nt: TGTGCCAGCAGCGTAGTTGGACTAGCGGGGTACAATGAGCAGTTCTTC
j_call: TRBJ2-1
d_call: TRBD2
clone_size: .
v_call: TRBV9

cdr3_aa: CASTQTGNTEAFF
cdr3_nt: TGTGCCAGCACGCAGACAGGGAACACTGAAGCTTTCTTT
j_call: TRBJ1-1
d_call: .
clone_size: .
v_call: TRBV6-1

cdr3_aa: CASSLAGGSSGANGLTF
cdr3_nt: TGTGCCAGCAGCTTAGCCGGTGGGTCTTCTGGGGCCAACGGCCTGACTTTC
j_call: TRBJ2-6
d_call: .
clone_size: few
v_call: TRBV7-6

cdr3_aa: CASRLAGGQTQYF
cdr3_nt: TGTGCCAGTCGCCTAGCGGGAGGACAGACCCAGTACTTC
j_call: TRBJ2-5
d_call: TRBD2
clone_size: once
v_call: TRBV6-5

cdr3_aa: CASSSLPPTSSEGYTF
cdr3_nt: TGTGCCAGCAGCTCCCTTCCCCCGACATCCTCTGAGGGCTACACCTTC
j_call: TRBJ1-2
d_call: .
clone_size: .
v_call: TRBV7-9

cdr3_aa: CASSLGSDRDLSGANVLTF
cdr3_nt: TGTGCCAGCAGCTTAGGCAGCGACAGGGACCTCTCTGGGGCCAACGTCCTGACTTTC
j_call: TRBJ2-6
d_call: TRBD1
clone_size: .
v_call: TRBV11-2

cdr3_aa: CASSLRGTDIEAFF
cdr3_nt: TGTGCCAGCAGTTTGCGCGGGACAGACATTGAAGCTTTCTTT
j_call: TRBJ1-1
d_call: TRBD1
clone_size: .
v_call: TRBV28

cdr3_aa: CASSLARTGGSINYGYTF
cdr3_nt: TGTGCCAGCAGCTTAGCCAGGACAGGGGGTTCGATTAACTATGGCTACACCTTC
j_call: TRBJ1-2
d_call: TRBD1
clone_size: few
v_call: TRBV7-2

cdr3_aa: CASSPGLTGFSDTQYF
cdr3_nt: TGTGCCAGCAGCCCGGGCTTGACAGGGTTCTCAGATACGCAGTATTTT
j_call: TRBJ2-3
d_call: TRBD1
clone_size: .
v_call: TRBV7-7

cdr3_aa: CASRGGTSSDYEQYF
cdr3_nt: TGTGCCAGCAGAGGGGGGACTAGCTCGGACTACGAGCAGTACTTC
j_call: TRBJ2-7
d_call: TRBD2
clone_size: .
v_call: TRBV11-3

cdr3_aa: CASSLDRGSGYTF
cdr3_nt: TGTGCCAGCAGCTTAGACAGGGGGTCTGGCTACACCTTC
j_call: TRBJ1-2
d_call: TRBD1
clone_size: .
v_call: TRBV6-4

cdr3_aa: CASSFGGDEQYF
cdr3_nt: TGTGCCAGCAGCTTCGGGGGAGACGAGCAGTACTTC
j_call: TRBJ2-7
d_call: .
clone_size: .
v_call: TRBV5-4

cdr3_aa: CASSPGLAFYNEQFF
cdr3_nt: TGTGCCAGCAGCCCGGGACTAGCCTTTTACAATGAGCAGTTCTTC
j_call: TRBJ2-1
d_call: TRBD2
clone_size: .
v_call: TRBV7-9

cdr3_aa: CASSRTSGRAGLFF
cdr3_nt: TGTGCCAGCAGTCGGACTAGCGGGAGGGCCGGGCTGTTTTTT
j_call: TRBJ2-2
d_call: TRBD2
clone_size: .
v_call: TRBV13

cdr3_aa: CASSSLAGAGKAGNTIYF
cdr3_nt: TGTGCCAGCAGTTCTTTAGCAGGGGCAGGGAAGGCTGGAAACACCATATATTTT
j_call: TRBJ1-3
d_call: .
clone_size: .
v_call: TRBV28

cdr3_aa: CASSLYSARTEAFF
cdr3_nt: TGTGCCAGCAGTTTATATTCGGCTAGAACTGAAGCTTTCTTT
j_call: TRBJ1-1
d_call: .
clone_size: .
v_call: TRBV27

cdr3_aa: CASSSTSPIEQYF
cdr3_nt: TGCGCCAGCAGCTCCACCTCCCCTATCGAGCAGTACTTC
j_call: TRBJ2-7
d_call: .
clone_size: .
v_call: TRBV5-1

cdr3_aa: CASSFDLAGSYNEQFF
cdr3_nt: TGCGCCAGCAGCTTTGATCTAGCGGGATCATACAATGAGCAGTTCTTC
j_call: TRBJ2-1
d_call: TRBD2
clone_size: .
v_call: TRBV5-1

cdr3_aa: CASSQGQVYGYTF
cdr3_nt: TGTGCCAGCTCCCAGGGACAGGTCTATGGCTACACCTTC
j_call: TRBJ1-2
d_call: TRBD1
clone_size: few
v_call: TRBV18

cdr3_aa: CASSFGVAGTDTQYF
cdr3_nt: TGTGCCAGCAGCTTCGGGGTAGCGGGAACAGATACGCAGTATTTT
j_call: TRBJ2-3
d_call: TRBD2
clone_size: .
v_call: TRBV5-8

cdr3_aa: CASSQSSTGNGYTF
cdr3_nt: TGTGCCAGCAGCCAATCCTCGACAGGGAATGGCTACACCTTC
j_call: TRBJ1-2
d_call: TRBD1
clone_size: .
v_call: TRBV7-2

cdr3_aa: CASSLRGRGNEQFF
cdr3_nt: TGTGCCAGCAGCTTACGCGGGAGAGGCAATGAGCAGTTCTTC
j_call: TRBJ2-1
d_call: TRBD2
clone_size: .
v_call: TRBV5-6

cdr3_aa: CASSSGTSRGNKQFF
cdr3_nt: TGTGCCAGCAGCTCCGGGACTAGCAGGGGGAATAAGCAGTTCTTC
j_call: TRBJ2-1
d_call: TRBD2
clone_size: .
v_call: TRBV7-6

cdr3_aa: CASSQDLGLAGDTGELFF
cdr3_nt: TGCGCCAGCAGCCAAGATCTCGGGCTAGCGGGAGACACCGGGGAGCTGTTTTTT
j_call: TRBJ2-2
d_call: TRBD2
clone_size: .
v_call: TRBV4-3

cdr3_aa: CASSALSRTSGGVNEQFF
cdr3_nt: TGTGCCAGCAGCGCCCTTAGTAGGACTAGCGGGGGGGTCAATGAGCAGTTCTTC
j_call: TRBJ2-1
d_call: TRBD2
clone_size: .
v_call: TRBV9

cdr3_aa: CASSEQGLNQPQHF
cdr3_nt: TGTGCCAGCAGTGAACAGGGTCTAAATCAGCCCCAGCATTTT
j_call: TRBJ1-5
d_call: .
clone_size: .
v_call: TRBV6-4

cdr3_aa: CASSLSGDSNQPQHF
cdr3_nt: TGCGCCAGCAGCCTTTCAGGGGATAGCAATCAGCCCCAGCATTTT
j_call: TRBJ1-5
d_call: .
clone_size: .
v_call: TRBV4-3

cdr3_aa: CASNRGTGGFWNTEAFF
cdr3_nt: TGTGCCAGTAACCGAGGTACAGGGGGTTTTTGGAACACTGAAGCTTTCTTT
j_call: TRBJ1-1
d_call: TRBD1
clone_size: .
v_call: TRBV19

cdr3_aa: CASSPQTARGYEQYF
cdr3_nt: TGTGCCAGCAGTCCACAGACGGCAAGGGGCTACGAGCAGTACTTC
j_call: TRBJ2-7
d_call: .
clone_size: .
v_call: TRBV27

cdr3_aa: CASSLDLVGAGRIQYF
cdr3_nt: TGTGCCAGCAGCTTAGATCTCGTCGGAGCGGGGCGTATTCAGTACTTC
j_call: TRBJ2-4
d_call: TRBD2
clone_size: .
v_call: TRBV7-2

cdr3_aa: CASRARGQGYGYTF
cdr3_nt: TGTGCCAGCAGAGCCAGGGGGCAAGGCTATGGCTACACCTTC
j_call: TRBJ1-2
d_call: TRBD1
clone_size: .
v_call: TRBV28

cdr3_aa: CASSQAKRGGYGYTF
cdr3_nt: TGCGCCAGCAGCCAAGCCAAGAGAGGGGGCTATGGCTACACCTTC
j_call: TRBJ1-2
d_call: .
clone_size: .
v_call: TRBV4-3

cdr3_aa: CASSARDRGFSGANVLTF
cdr3_nt: TGTGCCAGCAGCGCCCGGGACAGGGGATTTTCTGGGGCCAACGTCCTGACTTTC
j_call: TRBJ2-6
d_call: TRBD1
clone_size: .
v_call: TRBV5-4

cdr3_aa: CASSPRGTGEDYGYTF
cdr3_nt: TGTGCCAGCAGCCCAAGGGGGACAGGGGAGGACTATGGCTACACCTTC
j_call: TRBJ1-2
d_call: TRBD1
clone_size: few
v_call: TRBV7-9